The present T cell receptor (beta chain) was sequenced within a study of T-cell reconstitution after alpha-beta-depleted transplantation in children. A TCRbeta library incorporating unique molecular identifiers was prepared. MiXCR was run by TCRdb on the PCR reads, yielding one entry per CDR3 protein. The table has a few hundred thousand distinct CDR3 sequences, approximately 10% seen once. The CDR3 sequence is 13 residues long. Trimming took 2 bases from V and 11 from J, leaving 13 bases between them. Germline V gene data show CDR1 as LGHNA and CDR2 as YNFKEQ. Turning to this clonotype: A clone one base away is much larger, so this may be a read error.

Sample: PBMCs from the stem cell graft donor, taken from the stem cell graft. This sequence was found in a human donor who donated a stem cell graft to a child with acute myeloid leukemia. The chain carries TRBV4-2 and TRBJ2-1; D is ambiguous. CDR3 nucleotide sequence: TGTGCCAGCAGCCAACTAGGTGGCTATAAGCAGTTCTTC. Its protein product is CASSQLGGYKQFF.